The 7 T cell receptor beta chains below all came from one sample that was sequenced in a study of blood T cell repertoires in COVID-19. Profiling relied on immunoSEQ multiplex PCR, and the TCRdb table lists in-frame clones only, not all of them. The table lists roughly 41,000 clones, just under 85% of them singletons. Sequencing was carried out using peripheral blood. These TCRs come from a man aged 50 or older with active COVID-19.

The V call is TRBV5-1, the J call TRBJ2-2, with 8 bases lining up with TRBD2. CDR3 length: 14 residues. V shed 7 bases, J shed 3 bases, and the junction held 5 bases outside the gene matches. The V gene's germline CDR1 is SGHRS and CDR2 YFSETQ. In DNA, the CDR3 is TGCGCCAGCCGGGAGGGACTCCACACCGGGGAGCTGTTTTTT. Translating it yields CASREGLHTGELFF.

The chain employs TRBV4-2 and TRBJ1-2; 9 bases map to TRBD1. Germline V CDR1 and CDR2: LGHNA, YNFKEQ. Germline trimming cut 1 base from V and 4 bases from J; bases unmatched to any gene: 4. The CDR3 runs to 15 residues. CDR3 nucleotides: TGTGCCAGCAGCCAAGGGACAGGGGTCCTCTATGGCTACACCTTC. Translation gives CASSQGTGVLYGYTF.

The rearrangement links TRBV5-4 to TRBJ2-1; 11 nucleotides match TRBD2. Trimming removed 1 base from V and 6 bases from J; junction bases left unmatched: 3. Germline assignment: CDR1 SGHNT and CDR2 YYREEE (reference sequence). CDR3 size: 15 residues. Written as DNA, the CDR3 is TGTGCCAGCAGCTTGAACCTAGCGGGAGGCAATGAGCAGTTCTTC. It encodes CASSLNLAGGNEQFF.

V and J are TRBV5-1 and TRBJ2-3; a possible D gene is TRBD2 (5 bases). V gave up 4 bases and J gave up 1 base, with 10 bases separating them. The germline gives CDR1 SGHRS, CDR2 YFSETQ. CDR3 length: 14 amino acids. The CDR3 sequence: CASSDPAGTDTQYF. In DNA, the CDR3 is TGCGCCAGCAGCGATCCAGCGGGCACAGATACGCAGTATTTT.

This clone was seen a single time. The genes are TRBV6-5 and TRBJ2-5, with a possible D match to TRBD2 (6 bases). The CDR3 is made up of 13 amino acids. Germline CDR1 is MNHEY and CDR2 is SVGAGI. The V gene lost 6 bases and the J gene lost 4 bases, with 12 bases spanning the gap. The CDR3 spells CASRLGGLETQYF. Here the CDR3 DNA reads TGTGCCAGCAGGTTGGGGGGTTTAGAGACCCAGTACTTC.

The chain has TRBV6-2 or TRBV6-3 and TRBJ2-7; tentatively, D is TRBD2 (5 bases). The CDR3 extends over 14 amino acids. V lost 0 bases and J lost 6, with 12 bases in between. Germline V gene lookup returns CDR1 MNHEY and CDR2 SVGEGT. Written as DNA, the CDR3 is TGTGCCAGCAGTTACTCCCTAGGAGGTCTCGAGCAGTACTTC. This encodes CASSYSLGGLEQYF.

This clone was observed once. The chain links TRBV29-1 to TRBJ2-5; D uncertain. The CDR3 runs 12 residues. V dropped 4 bases and J dropped 5 bases, with 11 bases sitting between them. CDR1 is SQVTM, CDR2 ANQGSEA, per germline. The CDR3 sequence: CSVVFRSETQYF. For the CDR3, the DNA is TGCAGCGTTGTGTTCCGTTCGGAGACCCAGTACTTC.